This T cell receptor beta chain emerged from a study of T-cell memory formation after mild COVID-19. Study as a whole: TCR clusters were mostly donor specific.

Whole-study findings and limits: Memory cells collected pre-infection included some clones that later responded, suggesting cross-reactive memory joined. Largely, contracting CD4+ clones fell within CM and EM, and contracting CD8+ clones within EMRA.

Barcoded TCR alpha and TCR beta cDNA libraries with UMIs came from 5'RACE using constant-segment primers. TCRdb analysed the 5' RACE reads with MiXCR anew, one entry per CDR3 protein. This table has tens of thousands of distinct CDR3 sequences, 14% appearing once. This CDR3 has 17 amino acids. The ends were cut back, 1 base at V and 6 bases at J, with 18 bases in the middle. Germline loops: CDR1 SSHAT, CDR2 FNYEAQ (reference sequence). To note about this clonotype: Antigen: not known.

The chain combines TRBV7-7 with TRBJ2-2; the D gene could be TRBD1 or TRBD2 (5 bases each). The sequence derives from an adult woman who had mild COVID-19 (a few samples of this study predate the infection). Cell type and time point are not known. The sequencing sample was made of PBMCs or a T cell subset sorted from them (not recorded which). The CDR3: CASSLVLGDGEPGELFF. CDR3 DNA sequence: TGTGCCAGCAGCTTAGTCCTAGGGGACGGGGAACCCGGGGAGCTGTTTTTT.